This TCR beta chain was observed in a study of T cell responses to AZD1222 COVID-19 vaccine. Clones were sequenced by immunoSEQ multiplex PCR, and TCRdb holds only the in-frame ones, with some missing. The sample includes approximately 210,000 clones, roughly 92% of them seen just once. The sequenced sample was peripheral blood, obtained 28 days after the second AZD1222 dose. This clonotype was obtained from an adult who received the AZD1222 COVID-19 vaccine.

CDR3 residues: CASRPQAGHGYTF. The CDR3, as DNA: TGTGCCAGCAGGCCCCAGGCAGGACATGGCTACACCTTC. This chain joins TRBV28 and TRBJ1-2; unclear D gene. CDR1 and CDR2 from the germline V gene are MDHEN and SYDVKM. Trimming took off 6 bases at V and 6 bases at J, with 14 bases between the two ends. The CDR3 consists of 13 residues.